This T cell receptor (beta chain) comes out of a study of T cell changes during pregnancy in multiple sclerosis. V lost 3 bases, J lost 2 bases, and 4 bases stayed unmatched. In germline, CDR1 is SGHRS, CDR2 YFSETQ. The CDR3 totals 14 residues. TCRdb's table, derived via immunoSEQ multiplex PCR, lists solely in-frame clones and lacks some. The data contain approximately 90,000 clones, around 92% of them singletons. The clonotype was recovered from a female donor with multiple sclerosis, enrolled in a pregnancy study. The genes are TRBV5-1 and TRBJ2-5, with 7 bases fitting TRBD1. Sequenced here: peripheral blood, sampled after pregnancy. Here the CDR3 reads CASSSTGAQETQYF. CDR3 coding DNA: TGCGCCAGCAGCTCTACAGGGGCTCAAGAGACCCAGTACTTC.